This TCR beta chain was sequenced for a study of blood T cell repertoires in COVID-19. About the research overall: Sites across the United States, Italy and Spain contributed samples from acute and convalescent COVID-19. The analysed material was cDNA or gDNA that came from T cells, B-cell-depleted T cells, or PBMCs.

In its sample, this clone was seen once. In assigning cohorts, the study relied on participant-reported clinical history. Original data processing: Counts of nucleated cells, estimated from reference gene primer amplification, were obtained. The assay was immunoSEQ multiplex PCR, and TCRdb's table has in-frame clones only and misses some. V and J calls and clone size come straight from that table; D and trimming were deduced from the DNA. This repertoire shows about 440,000 clones, 70% to 90% found once; its top ten account for roughly 2%. V lost 9 bases and J lost 2; bases outside the gene matches: 4. Germline V lookup: CDR1 ENHRY, CDR2 SYGVKD. The CDR3 consists of 13 residues.

Sequencing used PBMCs or T cells enriched from blood (not recorded which). The chain has TRBV10-3 and TRBJ2-5, with 9 positions matching TRBD1. The TCR originated in a woman aged 18-29 years with acute COVID-19. The CDR3 reads CAMGGTGQETQYF. The CDR3 nucleotides read TGTGCCATGGGAGGGACAGGGCAAGAGACCCAGTACTTC.